This TCR beta chain came from a study of early T cells in non-severe SARS-CoV-2 infection (dated by TCRdb to 2020 to 2022). About the full investigation: TCR sequencing used bulk RNA from unsorted whole blood, so alpha and beta chains could not be paired. What the work shows at the level of the full study, not this receptor alone: VDJdb matching was skewed toward anti-spike CD8 responses and likely underestimated virus-specific expansions, missing private and CD4 specificities.

A case-control design nested within a healthcare worker cohort in London, UK, was used, with weekly nasopharyngeal swab PCR tests and blood sampling performed. Between 23 and 31 March 2020, the week of the UK lockdown, healthcare workers were enrolled and then followed up weekly for as long as 16 weeks. For CDR1 and CDR2, the germline V gene lists MNHEY and SVGAGI. Spanning cysteine to phenylalanine, the CDR3 consists of 14 amino acids. This clonotype occurred many times. Its antigen has not been determined. No DNA is shown, since the ends of the CDR3 on it are uncertain; the CDR3 is the one TCRdb lists. Library method: 5' RACE. The sequencing machine was a NextSeq 500. In the TCR library protocol, unique molecular identifiers were attached to individual cDNA molecules to correct for PCR bias and sequencing error. Both TCR alpha and beta chains were sequenced, and tight co-correlation was observed between alpha and beta sequence abundances in each sample. Per the original workflow: Decombinator V4 was used to annotate the V gene, J gene and CDR3 of the TCR sequences. TCRs were defined as expanded if a significant change between any two time points was detected under a Poisson model with p below 0.0001. Abundances of TCRs were expressed as counts per million after normalisation to the total number of TCRs sequenced in each sample. MAIT TCRs were defined by TRAV1-2 paired with TRAJ12, TRAJ20 or TRAJ33, and iNKT TCRs by TRAV10 paired with TRAJ18. VDJdb, accessed 1 November 2021, was searched for CMV, EBV and SARS-CoV-2 annotated TCRs, with TCRs annotated for multiple antigens excluded. The public sequencing data were trimmed at Q25 with fastp and processed into clonotypes with MiXCR by TCRdb, which kept only in-frame beta chains. For every CDR3 protein sequence, its rows merge into one entry that carries the most common genes and DNA. These V and J calls are TCRdb output, not the study's own analysis. This sample is represented by about 76,000 distinct CDR3 sequences; approximately 11% of them were singletons. Around 4.7% of the sample comes from the top ten.

Material for sequencing was whole blood. Recombination joined TRBV6-5 with TRBJ1-1; TRBD1 reflects the table's D call only, with no check against the DNA. The receptor's source is an adult who was a healthcare worker with PCR-confirmed SARS-CoV-2 infection or an uninfected control (not recorded which). The encoded CDR3 is CASSSSTVNTEAFF.